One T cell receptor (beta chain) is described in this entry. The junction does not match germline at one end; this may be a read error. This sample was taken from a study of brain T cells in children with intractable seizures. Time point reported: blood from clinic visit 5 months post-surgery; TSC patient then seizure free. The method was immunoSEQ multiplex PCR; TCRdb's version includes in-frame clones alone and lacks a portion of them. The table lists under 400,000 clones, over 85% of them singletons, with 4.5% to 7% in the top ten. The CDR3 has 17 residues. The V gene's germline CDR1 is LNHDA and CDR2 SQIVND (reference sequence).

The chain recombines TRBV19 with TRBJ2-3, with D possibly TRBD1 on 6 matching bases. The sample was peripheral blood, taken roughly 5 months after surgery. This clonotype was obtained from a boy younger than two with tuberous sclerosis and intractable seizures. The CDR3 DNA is TGTGCCAGTAGTAGTCCTACAGGGTCTGGGGTTACAGGTACGCAGTATTTT. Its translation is CASSSPTGSGVTGTQYF.